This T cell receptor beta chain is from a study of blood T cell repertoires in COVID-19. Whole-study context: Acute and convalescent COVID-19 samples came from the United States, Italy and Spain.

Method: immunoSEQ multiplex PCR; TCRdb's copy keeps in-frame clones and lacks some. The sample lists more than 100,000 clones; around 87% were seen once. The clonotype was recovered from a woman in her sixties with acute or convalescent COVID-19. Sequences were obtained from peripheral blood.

CDR3 sequence: CASSGDPGGTGELFF. CDR3 nucleotides: TGTGCCAGCAGCGGAGATCCGGGAGGGACCGGGGAGCTGTTTTTT. The chain carries TRBV7-9 and TRBJ2-2; 8 bases match TRBD2. The CDR3 totals 15 residues. V gave up 5 bases and J gave up 5 bases; unmatched junction bases: 7. Germline V gives CDR1 SEHNR, CDR2 FQNEAQ (reference sequence).